Included here is one T cell receptor beta chain sequence, with context. The antigen is not known. Additional DNA sequences in this sample encode the identical CDR3. The sample is drawn from a study of beta chain features in type 1 diabetes. Whole-study context: No patient-donor differences in age, gender, total cells or subset yield.

The sequenced template was cDNA made from the entire isolated RNA. Profiled with immunoSEQ multiplex PCR; TCRdb holds only in-frame clones, not every one. The repertoire holds about 740,000 clones, with 13% as singletons. Study results and limitations: Shortening that was moderate but significant affected the TCRB CDR3s of Type 1 diabetes patients in all four CD4+ subsets. The naive, central memory and Treg TCRB repertoires of patients appeared to be more similar to one another than those of healthy donors.

The CDR3 is made up of 13 amino acids. Trimming removed 1 base at V and 0 bases at J, with 3 bases between. CDR1 is SEHNR and CDR2 is FQNEAQ in the germline V gene (reference sequence). This chain links TRBV7-9 with TRBJ1-1; no firm D call. Source material: naive CD4+ T cells from blood. The TCR originated in a man younger than 35 with type 1 diabetes. The CDR3 here is CASSLVLNTEAFF. CDR3 nucleotide sequence: TGTGCCAGCAGCTTAGTCCTGAACACTGAAGCTTTCTTT. The variable domain in full, completed from reference TRBV7-9 and TRBJ1-1, reads DTGVSQNPRHKITKRGQNVTFRCDPISEHNRLYWYRQTLGQGPEFLTYFQNEAQLEKSRLLSDRFSAERPKGSFSTLEIQRTEQGDSAMYLCASSLVLNTEAFFGQGTRLTVV.